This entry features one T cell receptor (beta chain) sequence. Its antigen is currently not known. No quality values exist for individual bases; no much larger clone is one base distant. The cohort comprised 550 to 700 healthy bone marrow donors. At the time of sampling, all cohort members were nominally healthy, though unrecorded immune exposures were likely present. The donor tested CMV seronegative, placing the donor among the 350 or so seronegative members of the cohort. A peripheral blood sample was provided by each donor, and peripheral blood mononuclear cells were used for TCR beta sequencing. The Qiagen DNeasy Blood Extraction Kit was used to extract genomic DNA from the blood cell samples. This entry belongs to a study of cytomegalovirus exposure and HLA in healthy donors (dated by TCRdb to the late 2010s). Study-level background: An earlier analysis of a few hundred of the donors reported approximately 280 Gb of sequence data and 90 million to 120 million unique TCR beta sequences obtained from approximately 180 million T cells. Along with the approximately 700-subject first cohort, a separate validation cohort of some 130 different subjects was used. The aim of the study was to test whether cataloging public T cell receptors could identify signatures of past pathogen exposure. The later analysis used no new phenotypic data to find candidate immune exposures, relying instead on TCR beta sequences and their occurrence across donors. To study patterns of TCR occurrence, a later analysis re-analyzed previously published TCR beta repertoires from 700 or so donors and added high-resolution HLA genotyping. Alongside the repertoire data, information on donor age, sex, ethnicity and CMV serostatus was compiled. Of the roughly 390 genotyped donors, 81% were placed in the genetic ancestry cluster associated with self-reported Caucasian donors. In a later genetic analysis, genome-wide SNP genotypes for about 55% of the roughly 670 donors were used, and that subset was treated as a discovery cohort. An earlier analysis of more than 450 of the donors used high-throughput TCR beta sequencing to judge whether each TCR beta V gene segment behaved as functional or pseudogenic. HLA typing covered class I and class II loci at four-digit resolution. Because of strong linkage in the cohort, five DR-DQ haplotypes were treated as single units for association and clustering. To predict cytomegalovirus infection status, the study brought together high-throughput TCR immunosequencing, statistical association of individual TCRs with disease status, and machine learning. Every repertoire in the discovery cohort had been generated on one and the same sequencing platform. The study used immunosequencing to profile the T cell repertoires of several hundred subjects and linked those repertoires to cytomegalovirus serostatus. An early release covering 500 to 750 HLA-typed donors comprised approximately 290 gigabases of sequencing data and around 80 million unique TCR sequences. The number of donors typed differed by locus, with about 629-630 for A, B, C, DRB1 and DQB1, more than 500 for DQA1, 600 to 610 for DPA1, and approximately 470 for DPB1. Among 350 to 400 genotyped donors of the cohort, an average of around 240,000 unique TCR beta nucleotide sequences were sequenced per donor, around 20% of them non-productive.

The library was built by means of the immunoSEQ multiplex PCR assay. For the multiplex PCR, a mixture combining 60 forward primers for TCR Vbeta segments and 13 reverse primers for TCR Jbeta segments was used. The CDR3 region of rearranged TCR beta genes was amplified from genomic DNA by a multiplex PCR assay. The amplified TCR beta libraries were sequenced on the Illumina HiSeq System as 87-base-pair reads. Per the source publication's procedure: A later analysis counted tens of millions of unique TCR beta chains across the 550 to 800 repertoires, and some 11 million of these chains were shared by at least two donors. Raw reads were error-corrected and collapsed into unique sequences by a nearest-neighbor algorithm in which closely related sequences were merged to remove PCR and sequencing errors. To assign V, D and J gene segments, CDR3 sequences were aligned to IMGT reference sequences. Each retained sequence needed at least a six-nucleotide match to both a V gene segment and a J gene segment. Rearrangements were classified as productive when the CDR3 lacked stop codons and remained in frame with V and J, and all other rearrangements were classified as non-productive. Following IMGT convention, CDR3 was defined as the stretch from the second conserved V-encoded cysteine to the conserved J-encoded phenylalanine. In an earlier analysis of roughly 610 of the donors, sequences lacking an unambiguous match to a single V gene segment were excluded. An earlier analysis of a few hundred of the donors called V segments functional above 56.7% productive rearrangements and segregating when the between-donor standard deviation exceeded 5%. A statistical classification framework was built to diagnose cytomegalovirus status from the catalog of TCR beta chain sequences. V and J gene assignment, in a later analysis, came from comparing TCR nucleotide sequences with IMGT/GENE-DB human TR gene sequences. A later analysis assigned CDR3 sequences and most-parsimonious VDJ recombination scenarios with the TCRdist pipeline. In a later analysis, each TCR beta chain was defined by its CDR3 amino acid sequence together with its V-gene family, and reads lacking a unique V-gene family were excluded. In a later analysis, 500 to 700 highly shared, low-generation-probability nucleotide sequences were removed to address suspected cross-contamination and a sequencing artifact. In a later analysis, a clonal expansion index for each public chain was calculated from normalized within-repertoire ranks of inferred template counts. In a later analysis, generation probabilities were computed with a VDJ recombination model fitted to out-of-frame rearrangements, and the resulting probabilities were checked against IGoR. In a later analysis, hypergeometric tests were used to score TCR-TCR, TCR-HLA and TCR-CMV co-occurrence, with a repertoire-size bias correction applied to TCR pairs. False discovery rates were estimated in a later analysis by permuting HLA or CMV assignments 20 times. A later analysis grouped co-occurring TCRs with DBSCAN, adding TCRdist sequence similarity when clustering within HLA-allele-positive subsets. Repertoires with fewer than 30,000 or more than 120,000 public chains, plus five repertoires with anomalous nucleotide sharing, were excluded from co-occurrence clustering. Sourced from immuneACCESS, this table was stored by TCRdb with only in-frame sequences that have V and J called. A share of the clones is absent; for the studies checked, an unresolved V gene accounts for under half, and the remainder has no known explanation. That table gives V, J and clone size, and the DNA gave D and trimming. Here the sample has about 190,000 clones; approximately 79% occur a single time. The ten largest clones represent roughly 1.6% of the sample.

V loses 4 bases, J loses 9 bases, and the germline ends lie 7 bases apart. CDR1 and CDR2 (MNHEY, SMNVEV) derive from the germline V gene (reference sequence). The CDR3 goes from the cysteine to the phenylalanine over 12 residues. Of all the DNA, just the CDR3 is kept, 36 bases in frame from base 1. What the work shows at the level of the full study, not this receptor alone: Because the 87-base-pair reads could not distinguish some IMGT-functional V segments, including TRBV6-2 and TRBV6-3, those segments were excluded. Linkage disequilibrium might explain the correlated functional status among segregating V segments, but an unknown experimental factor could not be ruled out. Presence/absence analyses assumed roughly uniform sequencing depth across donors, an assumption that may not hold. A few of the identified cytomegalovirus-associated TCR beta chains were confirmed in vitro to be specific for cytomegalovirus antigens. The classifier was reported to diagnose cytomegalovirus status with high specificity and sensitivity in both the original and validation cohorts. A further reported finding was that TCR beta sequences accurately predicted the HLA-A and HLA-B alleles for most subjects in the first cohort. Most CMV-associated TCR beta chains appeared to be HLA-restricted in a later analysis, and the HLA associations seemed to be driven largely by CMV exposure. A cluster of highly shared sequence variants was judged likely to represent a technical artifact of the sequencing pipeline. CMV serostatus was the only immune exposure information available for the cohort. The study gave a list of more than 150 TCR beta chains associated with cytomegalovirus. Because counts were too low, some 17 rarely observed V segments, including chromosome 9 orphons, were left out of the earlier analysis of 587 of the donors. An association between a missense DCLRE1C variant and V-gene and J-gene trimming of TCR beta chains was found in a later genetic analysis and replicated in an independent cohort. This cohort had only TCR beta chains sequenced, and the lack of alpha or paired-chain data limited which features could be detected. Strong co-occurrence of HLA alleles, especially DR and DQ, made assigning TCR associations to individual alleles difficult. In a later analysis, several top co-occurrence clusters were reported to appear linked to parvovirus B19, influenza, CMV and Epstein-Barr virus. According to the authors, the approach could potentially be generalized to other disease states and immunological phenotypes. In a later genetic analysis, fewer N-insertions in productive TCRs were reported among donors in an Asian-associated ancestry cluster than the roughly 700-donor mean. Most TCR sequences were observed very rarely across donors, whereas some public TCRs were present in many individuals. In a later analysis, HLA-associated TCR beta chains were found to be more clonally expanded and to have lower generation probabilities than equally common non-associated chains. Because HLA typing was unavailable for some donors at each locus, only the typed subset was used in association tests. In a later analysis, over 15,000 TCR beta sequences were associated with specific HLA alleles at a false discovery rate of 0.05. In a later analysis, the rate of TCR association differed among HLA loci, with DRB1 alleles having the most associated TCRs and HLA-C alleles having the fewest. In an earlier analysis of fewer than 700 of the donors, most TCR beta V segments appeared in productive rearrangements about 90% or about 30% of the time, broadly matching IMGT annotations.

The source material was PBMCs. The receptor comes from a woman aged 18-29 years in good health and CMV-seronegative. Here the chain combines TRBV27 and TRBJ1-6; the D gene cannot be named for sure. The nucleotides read TGTGCCAGCAGTTGGCCGGGTTCACCCCTCCACTTT. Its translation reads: CASSWPGSPLHF.